The 7 T cell receptor beta chains below all came from one sample that was sequenced in a study of metastatic and nonmetastatic thyroid tumors. With MiXCR, TCRdb called clones anew from the PCR reads. This sample has 25,000 to 35,000 clones, with roughly 15% found just once. Treatment of any kind had been given to no patient before thyroid surgery. Sequencing input: blood. The origin of the receptors is a female donor with papillary thyroid cancer or a benign thyroid nodule (not recorded which). Some clones in this sample may be carry-over from other donors' samples.

As to this clone: This is likely a read error, given that the CDR3 carries no conserved phenylalanine or tryptophan at its end. V is TRBV7-9 and J is TRBJ2-1, with D tentatively TRBD2 (6 bases). This CDR3 has 14 amino acids. Germline loops: CDR1 SEHNR, CDR2 FQNEAQ (reference sequence). The V end lost 4 bases, the J end lost 6 bases, and 13 bases lay between the germline ends. Here the CDR3 DNA reads TGTGCCAGCAGCTCAACGGGGGTGAGCAATGAGCAGTTCATC. It yields the protein CASSSTGVSNEQFI.

Written as DNA, the CDR3 is TGTGCCAGCAGTTTCTATAATTCACCCCTCCACTTT. Translation: CASSFYNSPLHF. The chain uses TRBV7-2 and TRBJ1-6; no reliable D call. In germline, CDR1 is SGHTA, CDR2 FQGNSA. The CDR3 covers 12 residues. Trimming left V 6 bases short and J 3 bases short, with 3 bases between.

Of note for this clone: This may stem from a read error, because a much larger clone lies one nucleotide away. This rearrangement joins TRBV3-1 to TRBJ2-1; D unresolved. The CDR3 is 14 residues long. Trimming shortened V by 2 bases and J by 7 bases, and 12 bases separated the two germline ends. Germline values: CDR1 LGHDT, CDR2 YNNKEL (reference sequence). Written as DNA, the CDR3 is TGTGCCAGCAGCCAAAATTCCTCTGGGAATGAGCAGTTCTTC. Its protein is CASSQNSSGNEQFF.

This clone was counted ten times or more. J is TRBJ2-1 and V is TRBV18, with 9 bases identical to TRBD1. CDR1 is KGHSH, CDR2 LQKENI, per germline. CDR3 length: 14 residues. The junction had 3 bases not matched to a gene; V was cut back by 2 bases and J by 7 bases. The CDR3 sequence: CASSPRTGENEQFF. CDR3 coding DNA: TGTGCCAGCTCACCAAGGACAGGGGAGAATGAGCAGTTCTTC.

This clone occurred a few times. The chain carries TRBV2 and TRBJ1-2; no clear D gene. CDR3 length equals 14 residues. V was cut by 4 bases and J by 0 bases, with 9 bases left in between. The germline CDR1 and CDR2 sequences are SNHLY and FYNNEI. As DNA, the CDR3 is TGTGCCAGCAGTGTAGGCATGACTAACTATGGCTACACCTTC. This translates into CASSVGMTNYGYTF.

This clone ranks as medium-sized. J is TRBJ1-1 and V is TRBV6-1, with D perhaps matching TRBD1 (6 bases). The CDR3 has 14 residues. CDR1 and CDR2 (germline): MNHNS, SASEGT. Trimming cost V 5 bases and J 1 base, with 11 bases left between them. This CDR3 is CASSSKTGNTEAFF. CDR3 DNA sequence: TGTGCCAGCAGTTCCAAGACAGGGAACACTGAAGCTTTCTTT.

The table lists this clone with a few counts. It may be a read error: a sequence one base away is much more abundant. The chain joins TRBV3-1 to TRBJ1-2; D is unresolved. The CDR3 length is 15 residues. Per germline, CDR1 LGHDT and CDR2 YNNKEL (reference sequence). The CDR3 DNA follows: TGTGCCAGCAGCCACTTGGACCGACCCGGGTATGGCCACACCTTC. It yields the protein CASSHLDRPGYGHTF.